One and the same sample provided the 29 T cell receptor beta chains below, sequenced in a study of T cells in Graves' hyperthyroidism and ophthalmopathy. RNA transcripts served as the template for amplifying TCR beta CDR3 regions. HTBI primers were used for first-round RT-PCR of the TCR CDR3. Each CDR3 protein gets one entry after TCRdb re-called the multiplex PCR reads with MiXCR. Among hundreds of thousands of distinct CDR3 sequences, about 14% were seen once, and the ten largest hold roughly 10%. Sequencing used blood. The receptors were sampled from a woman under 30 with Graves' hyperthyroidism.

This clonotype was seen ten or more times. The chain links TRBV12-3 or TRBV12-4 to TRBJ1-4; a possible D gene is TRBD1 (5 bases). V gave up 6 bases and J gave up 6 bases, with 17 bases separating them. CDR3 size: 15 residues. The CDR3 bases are TGTGCCAGCAGCAAATATCCCGGGACCTATGAAAAACTGTTTTTT. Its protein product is CASSKYPGTYEKLFF.

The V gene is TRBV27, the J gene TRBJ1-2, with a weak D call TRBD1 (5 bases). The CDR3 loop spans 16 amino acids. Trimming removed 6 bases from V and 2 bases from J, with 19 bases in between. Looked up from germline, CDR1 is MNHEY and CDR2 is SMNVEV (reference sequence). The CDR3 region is CASSLSSGTYNYGYTF. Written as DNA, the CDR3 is TGTGCCAGCAGCCTGTCCTCCGGGACTTACAACTATGGCTACACCTTC.

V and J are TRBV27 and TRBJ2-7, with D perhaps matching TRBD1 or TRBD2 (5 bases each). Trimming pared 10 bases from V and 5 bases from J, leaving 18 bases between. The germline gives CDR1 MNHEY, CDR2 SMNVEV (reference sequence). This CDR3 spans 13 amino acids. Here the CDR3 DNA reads TGTGCCACCGGGGACGGCCTGGTCCACGAGCAGTACTTC. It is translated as CATGDGLVHEQYF.

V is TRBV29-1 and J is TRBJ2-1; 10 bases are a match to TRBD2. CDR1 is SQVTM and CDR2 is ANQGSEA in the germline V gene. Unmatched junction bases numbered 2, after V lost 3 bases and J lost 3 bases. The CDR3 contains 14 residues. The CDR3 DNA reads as TGCAGCGTTGATAGCGGGAGGATCTACAATGAGCAGTTCTTC. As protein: CSVDSGRIYNEQFF.

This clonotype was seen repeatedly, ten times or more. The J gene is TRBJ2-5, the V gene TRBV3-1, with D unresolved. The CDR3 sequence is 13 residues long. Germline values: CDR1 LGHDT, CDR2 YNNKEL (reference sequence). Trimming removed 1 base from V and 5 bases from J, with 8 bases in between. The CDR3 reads CASSQGFRETQYF. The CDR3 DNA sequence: TGTGCCAGCAGCCAAGGGTTTCGGGAGACCCAGTACTTC.

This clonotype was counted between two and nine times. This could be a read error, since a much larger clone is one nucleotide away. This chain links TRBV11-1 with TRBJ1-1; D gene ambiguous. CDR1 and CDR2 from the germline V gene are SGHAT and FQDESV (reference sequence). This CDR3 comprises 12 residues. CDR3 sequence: CTSSPRSTEAFF. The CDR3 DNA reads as TGTACCAGCAGCCCCCGTAGTACTGAAGCTTTCTTT.

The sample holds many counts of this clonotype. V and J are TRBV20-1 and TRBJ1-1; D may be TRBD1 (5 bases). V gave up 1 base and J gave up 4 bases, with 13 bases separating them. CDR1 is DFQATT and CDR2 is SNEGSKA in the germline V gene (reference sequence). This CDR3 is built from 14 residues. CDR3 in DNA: TGCAGTGCTAGAGCGGGGGGAATTGGCACTGAAGCTTTCTTT. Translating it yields CSARAGGIGTEAFF.

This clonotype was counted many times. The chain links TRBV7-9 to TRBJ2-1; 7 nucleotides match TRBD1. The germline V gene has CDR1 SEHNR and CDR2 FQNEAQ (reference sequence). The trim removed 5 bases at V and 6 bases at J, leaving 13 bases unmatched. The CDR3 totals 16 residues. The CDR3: CASSLEAWDSLNEQFF. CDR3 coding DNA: TGTGCCAGCAGCCTAGAGGCGTGGGACAGCCTCAATGAGCAGTTCTTC.

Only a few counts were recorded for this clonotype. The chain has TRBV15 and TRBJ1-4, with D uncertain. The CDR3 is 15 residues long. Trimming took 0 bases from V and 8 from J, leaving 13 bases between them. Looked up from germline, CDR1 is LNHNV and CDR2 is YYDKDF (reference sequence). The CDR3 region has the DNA TGTGCCACCAGCAGAGATCAAGGACCTTCAGAAAAACTGTTTTTT. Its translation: CATSRDQGPSEKLFF.

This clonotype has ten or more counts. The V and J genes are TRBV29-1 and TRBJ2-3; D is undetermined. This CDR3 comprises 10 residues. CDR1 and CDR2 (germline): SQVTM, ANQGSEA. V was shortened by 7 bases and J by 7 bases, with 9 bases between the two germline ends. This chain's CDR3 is CSDRTYTQYF. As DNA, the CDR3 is TGCAGCGATCGAACCTATACGCAGTATTTT.

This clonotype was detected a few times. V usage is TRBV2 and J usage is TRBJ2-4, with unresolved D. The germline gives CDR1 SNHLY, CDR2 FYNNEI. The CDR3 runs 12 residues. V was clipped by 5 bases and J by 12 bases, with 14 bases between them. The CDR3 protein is CASSHRAPDQYF. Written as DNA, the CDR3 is TGTGCCAGCAGTCACCGGGCCCCGGATCAGTACTTC.

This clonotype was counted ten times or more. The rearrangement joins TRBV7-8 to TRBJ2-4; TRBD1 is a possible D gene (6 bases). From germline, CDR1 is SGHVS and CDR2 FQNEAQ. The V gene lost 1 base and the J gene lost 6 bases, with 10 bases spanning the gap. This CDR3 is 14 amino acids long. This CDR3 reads CASSLGVRGNIQYF. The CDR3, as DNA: TGTGCCAGCAGCTTAGGTGTCAGGGGAAACATTCAGTACTTC.

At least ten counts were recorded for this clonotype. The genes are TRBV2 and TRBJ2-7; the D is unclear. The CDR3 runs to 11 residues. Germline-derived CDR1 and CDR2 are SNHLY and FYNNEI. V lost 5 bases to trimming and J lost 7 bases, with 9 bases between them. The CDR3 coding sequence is TGTGCCAGCAGTTCGGCGGTAGAGCAGTACTTC. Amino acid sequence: CASSSAVEQYF.

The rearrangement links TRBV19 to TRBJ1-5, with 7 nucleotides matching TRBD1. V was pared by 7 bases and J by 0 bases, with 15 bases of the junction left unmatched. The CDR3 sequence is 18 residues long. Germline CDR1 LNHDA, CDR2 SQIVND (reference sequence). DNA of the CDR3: TGTGCCAGTACCAGACGACAGGGTAGGGGGGATAGCAATCAGCCCCAGCATTTT. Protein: CASTRRQGRGDSNQPQHF.

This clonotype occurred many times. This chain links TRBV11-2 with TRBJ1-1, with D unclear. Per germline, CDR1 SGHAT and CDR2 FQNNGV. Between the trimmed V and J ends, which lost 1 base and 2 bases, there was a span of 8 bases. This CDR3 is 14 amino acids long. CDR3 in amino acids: CASSLGPINTEAFF. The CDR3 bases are TGTGCCAGCAGCTTAGGGCCGATAAACACTGAAGCTTTCTTT. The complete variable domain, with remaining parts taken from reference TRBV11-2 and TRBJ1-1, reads EAGVAQSPRYKIIEKRQSVAFWCNPISGHATLYWYQQILGQGPKLLIQFQNNGVVDDSQLPKDRFSAERLKGVDSTLKIQPAKLEDSAVYLCASSLGPINTEAFFGQGTRLTVV.

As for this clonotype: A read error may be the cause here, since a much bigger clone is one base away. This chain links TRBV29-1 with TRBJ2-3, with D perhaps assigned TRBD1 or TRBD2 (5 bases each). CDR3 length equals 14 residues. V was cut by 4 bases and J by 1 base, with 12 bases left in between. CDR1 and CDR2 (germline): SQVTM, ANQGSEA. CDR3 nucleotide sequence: TGCAGCGTTGTGGGACCGGGGCGCACAGATACGCAGTATTTT. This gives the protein CSVVGPGRTDTQYF.

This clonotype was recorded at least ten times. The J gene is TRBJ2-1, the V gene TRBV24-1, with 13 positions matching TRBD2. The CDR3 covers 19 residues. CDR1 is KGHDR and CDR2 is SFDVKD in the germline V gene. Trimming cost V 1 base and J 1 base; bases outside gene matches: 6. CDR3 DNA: TGTGCCACCAGTGATTTTGGGACTAGCGGGATGAGGTCCTACAATGAGCAGTTCTTC. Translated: CATSDFGTSGMRSYNEQFF.

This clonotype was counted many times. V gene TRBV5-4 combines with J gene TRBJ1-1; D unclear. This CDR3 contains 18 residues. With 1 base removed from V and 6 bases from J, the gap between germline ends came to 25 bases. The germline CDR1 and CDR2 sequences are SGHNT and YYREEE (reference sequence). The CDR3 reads CASSLRAVARTLPSEAFF. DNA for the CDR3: TGTGCCAGCAGCTTGAGGGCCGTGGCTCGAACACTTCCTTCTGAAGCTTTCTTT.

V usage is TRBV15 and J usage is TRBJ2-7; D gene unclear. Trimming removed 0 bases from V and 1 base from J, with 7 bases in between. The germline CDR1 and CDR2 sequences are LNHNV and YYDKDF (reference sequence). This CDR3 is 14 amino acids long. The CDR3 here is CATSREARSYEQYF. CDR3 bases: TGTGCCACCAGCAGAGAGGCCAGATCCTACGAGCAGTACTTC.

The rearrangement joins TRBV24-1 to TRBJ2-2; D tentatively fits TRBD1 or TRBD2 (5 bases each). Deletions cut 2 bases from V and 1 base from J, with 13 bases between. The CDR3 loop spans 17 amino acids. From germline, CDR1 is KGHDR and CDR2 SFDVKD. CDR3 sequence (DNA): TGTGCCACCAGTGATTGGGGGAGAGGAGGGAACACCGGGGAGCTGTTTTTT. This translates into CATSDWGRGGNTGELFF.

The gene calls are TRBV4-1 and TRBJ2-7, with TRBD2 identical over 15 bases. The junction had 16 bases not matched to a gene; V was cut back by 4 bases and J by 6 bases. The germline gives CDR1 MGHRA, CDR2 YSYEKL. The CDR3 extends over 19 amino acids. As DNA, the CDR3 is TGCGCCAGCAGCCCTCGACAGGTCTCACGGGGACTAGCGGGAGGCGAGCAGTACTTC. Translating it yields CASSPRQVSRGLAGGEQYF.

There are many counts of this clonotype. CDR3 nucleotide sequence: TGTGCCAGCAAAAGACTAGCGGGAGTTCCCGAGGGTGAGCAGTTCTTC. Amino acid sequence: CASKRLAGVPEGEQFF. The chain carries TRBV2 and TRBJ2-1; 12 positions match TRBD2. There are 16 residues in the CDR3. Germline CDR1 SNHLY, CDR2 FYNNEI. V dropped 7 bases and J dropped 9; count of bases not matched to a gene: 13.

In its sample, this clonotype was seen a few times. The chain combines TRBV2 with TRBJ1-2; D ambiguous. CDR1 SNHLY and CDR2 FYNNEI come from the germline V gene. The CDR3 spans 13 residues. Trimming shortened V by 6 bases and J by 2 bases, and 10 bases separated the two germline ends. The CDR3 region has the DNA TGTGCCAGCAGAAGGTTCGGGAACTATGGCTACACCTTC. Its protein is CASRRFGNYGYTF.

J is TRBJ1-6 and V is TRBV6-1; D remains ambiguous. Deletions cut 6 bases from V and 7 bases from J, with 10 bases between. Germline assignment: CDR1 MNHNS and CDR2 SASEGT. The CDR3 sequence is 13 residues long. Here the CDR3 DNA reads TGTGCCAGCAGAAACGGAGCAAATTCACCCCTCCACTTT. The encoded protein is CASRNGANSPLHF.

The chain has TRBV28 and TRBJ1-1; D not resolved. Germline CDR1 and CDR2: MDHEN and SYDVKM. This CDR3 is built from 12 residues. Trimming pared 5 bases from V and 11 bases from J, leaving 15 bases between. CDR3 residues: CASSVGPTLAFF. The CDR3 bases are TGTGCCAGCAGTGTTGGCCCAACTTTGGCTTTCTTT.

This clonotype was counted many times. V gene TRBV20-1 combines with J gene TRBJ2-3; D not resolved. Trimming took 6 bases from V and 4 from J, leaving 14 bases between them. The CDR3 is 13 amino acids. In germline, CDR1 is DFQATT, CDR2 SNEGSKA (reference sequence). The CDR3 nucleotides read TGCAGTGCCCGGACCCTCCTCGCAGATACGCAGTATTTT. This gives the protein CSARTLLADTQYF.

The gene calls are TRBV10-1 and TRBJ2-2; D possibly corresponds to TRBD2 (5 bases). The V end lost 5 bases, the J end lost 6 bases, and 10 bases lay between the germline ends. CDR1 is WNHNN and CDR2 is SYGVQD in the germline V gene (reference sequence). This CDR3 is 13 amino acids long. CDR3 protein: CASSPGVPGELFF. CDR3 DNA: TGCGCCAGCAGTCCCGGGGTCCCCGGGGAGCTGTTTTTT.

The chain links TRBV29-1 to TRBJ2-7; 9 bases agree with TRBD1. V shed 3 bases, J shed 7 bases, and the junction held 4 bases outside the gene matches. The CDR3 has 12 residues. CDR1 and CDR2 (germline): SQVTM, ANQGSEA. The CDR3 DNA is TGCAGCGTTGAGTCACAGGGGGCAGAGCAGTACTTC. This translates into CSVESQGAEQYF.

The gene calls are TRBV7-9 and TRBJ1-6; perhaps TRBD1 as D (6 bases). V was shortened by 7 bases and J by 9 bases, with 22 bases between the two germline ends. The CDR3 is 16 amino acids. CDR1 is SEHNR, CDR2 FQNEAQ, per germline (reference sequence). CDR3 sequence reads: CASTRGGRLLSSPLHF. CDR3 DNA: TGTGCCAGCACCCGAGGGGGAAGACTCTTATCTTCACCCCTCCACTTT.